This T cell receptor (beta chain) is drawn from a study of cytomegalovirus exposure and HLA in healthy donors. Study findings and constraints: Among TCR sequences, most were rare, though some public TCRs appeared in many donors.

Looked up from germline, CDR1 is LGHNA and CDR2 is YSLEER. CDR3 size: 14 residues. The V end lost 1 base, the J end lost 0 bases, and 4 bases lay between the germline ends. For this clone: Its antigen is as yet unknown.

Amplification used 60 Vbeta primers and 13 Jbeta primers. Clones were sequenced by immunoSEQ multiplex PCR, and TCRdb holds only the in-frame ones, with some missing. The profile shows about 190,000 clones, about 77% of them singletons. Source material: PBMCs. The TCR comes from a young woman in good health and CMV-seropositive. The rearrangement joins TRBV4-3 to TRBJ1-5; D gene unclear. DNA of the CDR3: TGCGCCAGCAGCCAAGGTTATAGCAATCAGCCCCAGCATTTT. Translated: CASSQGYSNQPQHF.